This TCR beta chain comes out of a study of regulatory T cells in long-lasting Graves disease. Time point here: newly diagnosed GD, antithyroid drugs for less than 3 months. Preparation of the TCR library used RNA extracted from PBMCs. The study's findings and limits: Those with persistent Graves' had less TCR diversity than newly diagnosed patients.

Building the TCR beta libraries relied on iRepertoire HTBI primers, and CDR3 regions underwent Arm-PCR. Each CDR3 protein is one row after TCRdb ran MiXCR on the multiplex PCR reads. This sample has 200,000 to 250,000 distinct CDR3 sequences, with around 20% found just once. In this sample, this clonotype turned up many times. Its antigen is still unknown. CDR3 length equals 16 residues. From germline, CDR1 is SNHLY and CDR2 FYNNEI. The V end was cut by 1 base, the J end by 4 bases, with 16 bases between. This sample also appeared in a second study, on T cells in Graves' hyperthyroidism and ophthalmopathy. That source adds: Ophthalmopathy was told apart from stable hyperthyroidism by a 13 V-J model.

This specimen was peripheral blood mononuclear cells (PBMCs), taken at new diagnosis, from a patient treated with antithyroid drugs. The J gene is TRBJ2-5, the V gene TRBV2, with unresolved D. This TCR was recovered from a woman aged 30 to 39 with Graves disease. This chain's CDR3 is CASSEGISTPRETQYF. The CDR3 DNA reads TGTGCCAGCAGTGAAGGGATTAGTACCCCCCGAGAGACCCAGTACTTC.